A selection of T cell receptor beta chains follows, all from one sample in a study of shared clonotypes between healthy human individuals. Method: immunoSEQ multiplex PCR; TCRdb's copy keeps in-frame clones and lacks some. The sample consists of 1,500,000 or so clones, just under 99% of them appearing once. Source material: naive CD4+ T cells sorted from blood. Receptors originate from a man aged 25 to 45 in good health. Each CDR3 is given with its conserved first and last residue. D genes are given only for firm matches. Rows give clone size only sometimes, using once, few, many, or a class for an expanded clone.

cdr3_aa cdr3_nt v_call clone_size j_call d_call
CASSPRTSGVEQFF TGTGCCAGCAGTCCCAGGACTAGCGGGGTCGAGCAGTTCTTC TRBV28 once TRBJ2-1 TRBD2
CASSLFRGPRGMRYEGADTQYF TGTGCCAGCAGTTTATTTAGGGGTCCCAGGGGTATGCGGTACGAGGGAGCAGATACGCAGTATTTT TRBV27 NA TRBJ2-3 NA
CASSSLAGRTQYF TGTGCCAGCAGCTCTCTCGCGGGAAGGACCCAGTACTTC TRBV7-2 once TRBJ2-5 NA
CASSLLADSYEQYF TGTGCCAGCAGCTTACTAGCGGACTCCTACGAGCAGTACTTC TRBV5-4 NA TRBJ2-7 TRBD2
CASSVLTIGDTQYF TGTGCCAGCAGCGTATTGACTATCGGGGATACGCAGTATTTT TRBV9 NA TRBJ2-3 NA
CSVEQGRYEQYF TGCAGCGTTGAGCAGGGGAGGTACGAGCAGTACTTC TRBV29-1 NA TRBJ2-7 NA
CASSYSRWGTEAFF TGTGCCAGCAGTTACTCGCGGTGGGGCACTGAAGCTTTCTTT TRBV6-5 NA TRBJ1-1 NA
CASSHSGDHYEQYF TGTGCCAGCAGCCACTCCGGGGACCACTACGAGCAGTACTTC TRBV7-2 NA TRBJ2-7 NA
CAWSGSRGLGEQYF TGTGCCTGGAGTGGAAGCAGGGGGCTGGGGGAGCAGTACTTC TRBV30 once TRBJ2-7 TRBD1
CASKDRAYEQYF TGTGCCAGCAAGGACAGAGCCTACGAGCAGTACTTC TRBV28 NA TRBJ2-7 NA
CAISVLTGLAGVNEQFF TGTGCCATCAGTGTTCTAACGGGACTAGCGGGAGTGAATGAGCAGTTCTTC TRBV10-3 NA TRBJ2-1 TRBD2
CASVSTDTQYF TGTGCCAGCGTTTCGACAGATACGCAGTATTTT TRBV2 NA TRBJ2-3 NA
CASSPGETQYF TGTGCCAGCAGCCCTGGGGAGACCCAGTACTTC TRBV2 once TRBJ2-5 NA
CASSPDSPGDNEQFF TGCGCCAGCAGCCCCGACAGTCCGGGGGACAATGAGCAGTTCTTC TRBV5-1 NA TRBJ2-1 NA
CASSLTSSGANVLTF TGTGCCAGCAGCCTAACCAGCTCTGGGGCCAACGTCCTGACTTTC TRBV7-8 NA TRBJ2-6 NA
CATKRDNYEQYF TGTGCCACCAAGCGGGACAACTACGAGCAGTACTTC TRBV6-5 NA TRBJ2-7 NA
CASSPFPGLSYNEQFF TGTGCCAGCAGCCCTTTCCCGGGACTTTCCTACAATGAGCAGTTCTTC TRBV7-2 NA TRBJ2-1 NA
CASSLEAGELFF TGCGCCAGCAGCTTGGAAGCCGGGGAGCTGTTTTTT TRBV5-1 few TRBJ2-2 NA
CASSVGLAPNTGELFF TGTGCCAGCAGCGTAGGACTAGCGCCGAACACCGGGGAGCTGTTTTTT TRBV9 NA TRBJ2-2 TRBD2
CASSLEPYEQYF TGTGCCAGCAGCTTGGAACCCTACGAGCAGTACTTC TRBV5-4 NA TRBJ2-7 NA
CASSFLPPQGATSYEQYF TGCGCCAGCAGCTTCTTACCCCCACAGGGGGCGACGTCCTACGAGCAGTACTTC TRBV5-1 NA TRBJ2-7 TRBD1
CASSSGGETQYF TGTGCCAGCAGCTCGGGGGGGGAGACCCAGTACTTC TRBV27 NA TRBJ2-5 TRBD2
CASSHPEGTEAFF TGTGCCAGCAGCCATCCGGAGGGAACTGAAGCTTTCTTT TRBV11-2 NA TRBJ1-1 NA
CASSRDRGTDTQYF TGTGCCAGCAGCAGGGATAGGGGGACGGATACGCAGTATTTT TRBV5-4 NA TRBJ2-3 NA
CASSLVTASPYEQYF TGCGCCAGCAGCTTGGTCACAGCTTCGCCCTACGAGCAGTACTTC TRBV5-1 NA TRBJ2-7 NA
CASSEWGRVSYNEQFF TGTGCCAGCAGTGAATGGGGCAGGGTCTCCTACAATGAGCAGTTCTTC TRBV2 NA TRBJ2-1 NA
CASSPNDPTDTQYF TGTGCCAGCTCACCTAATGACCCCACAGATACGCAGTATTTT TRBV18 NA TRBJ2-3 NA
CASSLGLASDTQYF TGTGCCAGCAGCTTAGGACTAGCATCGGATACGCAGTATTTT TRBV11-3 NA TRBJ2-3 TRBD2
CASSNGGDTYEQYF TGTGCCAGTAGTAATGGGGGGGATACCTACGAGCAGTACTTC TRBV19 NA TRBJ2-7 TRBD2
CASWDLGENTEAFF TGTGCCAGCTGGGACCTTGGCGAGAACACTGAAGCTTTCTTT TRBV28 NA TRBJ1-1 NA
CASSPRATNEQYF TGTGCCAGCTCACCCAGGGCAACAAACGAGCAGTACTTC TRBV18 NA TRBJ2-7 NA
CASGGGSGRAPDTQYF TGTGCCAGCGGCGGCGGGAGCGGGAGGGCCCCAGATACGCAGTATTTT TRBV2 NA TRBJ2-3 TRBD2
CASISGPSSYEQYF TGTGCCAGCATTAGTGGGCCTAGCTCCTACGAGCAGTACTTC TRBV28 NA TRBJ2-7 NA
CAWSPTSGRANEQFF TGTGCCTGGAGTCCAACTAGCGGGAGGGCCAATGAGCAGTTCTTC TRBV30 once TRBJ2-1 TRBD2
CASSTSDPATNEKLFF TGTGCCAGCAGTACCTCGGACCCGGCAACTAATGAAAAACTGTTTTTT TRBV28 NA TRBJ1-4 NA
CASSPSGGSYNEQFF TGTGCCAGCAGCCCGTCGGGAGGTTCCTACAATGAGCAGTTCTTC TRBV9 NA TRBJ2-1 TRBD2
CAWTGDLNQPQHF TGTGCCTGGACCGGGGATCTCAATCAGCCCCAGCATTTT TRBV30 NA TRBJ1-5 NA
CASSPPTDTQYF TGTGCCAGCAGCCCTCCCACAGATACGCAGTATTTT TRBV7-8 NA TRBJ2-3 NA
CASSPQGRGHEQYF TGTGCCAGCAGCCCCCAGGGGAGGGGCCACGAGCAGTACTTC TRBV7-9 NA TRBJ2-7 NA